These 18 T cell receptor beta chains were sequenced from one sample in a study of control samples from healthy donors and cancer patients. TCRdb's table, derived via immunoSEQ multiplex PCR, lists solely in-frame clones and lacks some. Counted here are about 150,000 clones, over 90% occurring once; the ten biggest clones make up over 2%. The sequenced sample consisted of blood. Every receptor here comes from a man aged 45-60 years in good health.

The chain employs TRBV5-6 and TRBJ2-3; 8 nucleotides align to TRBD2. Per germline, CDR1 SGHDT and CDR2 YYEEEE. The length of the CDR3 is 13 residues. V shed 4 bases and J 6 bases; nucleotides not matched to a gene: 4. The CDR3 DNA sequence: TGTGCCAGCAGCCCGGGGGGGCCGGATACGCAGTATTTT. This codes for CASSPGGPDTQYF.

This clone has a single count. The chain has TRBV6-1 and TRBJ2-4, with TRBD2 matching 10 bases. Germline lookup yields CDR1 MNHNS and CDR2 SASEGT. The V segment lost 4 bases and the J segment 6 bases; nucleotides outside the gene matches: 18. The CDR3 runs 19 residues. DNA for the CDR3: TGTGCCAGCAGTGCAGTTGCGCAGAGCGGGAGGGATCGGGGAAACATTCAGTACTTC. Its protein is CASSAVAQSGRDRGNIQYF.

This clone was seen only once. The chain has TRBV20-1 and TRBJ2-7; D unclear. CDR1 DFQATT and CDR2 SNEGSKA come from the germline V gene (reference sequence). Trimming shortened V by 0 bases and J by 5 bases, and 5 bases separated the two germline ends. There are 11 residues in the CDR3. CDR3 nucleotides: TGCAGTGCTAGAGAGTTAGACGAGCAGTACTTC. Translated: CSARELDEQYF.

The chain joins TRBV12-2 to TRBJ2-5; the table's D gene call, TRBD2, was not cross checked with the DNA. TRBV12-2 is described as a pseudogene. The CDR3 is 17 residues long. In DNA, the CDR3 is TGTGCAAGTCGCTTAGCGTGGATGGACTTCCAAGGAGAGACCCAGTACTTC. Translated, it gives CASRLAWMDFQGETQYF.

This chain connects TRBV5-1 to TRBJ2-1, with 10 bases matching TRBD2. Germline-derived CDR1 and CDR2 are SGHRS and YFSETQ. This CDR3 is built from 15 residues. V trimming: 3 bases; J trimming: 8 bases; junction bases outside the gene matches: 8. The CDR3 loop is CASSSSSGSLYEQFF. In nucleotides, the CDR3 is TGCGCCAGCAGCTCTTCTAGCGGGAGTCTCTATGAGCAGTTCTTC.

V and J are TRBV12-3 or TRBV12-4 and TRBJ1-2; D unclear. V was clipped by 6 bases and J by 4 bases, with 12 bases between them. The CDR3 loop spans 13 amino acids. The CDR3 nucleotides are TGTGCCAGCAGGGAGAGTGAAAGCTATGGCTACACCTTC. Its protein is CASRESESYGYTF.

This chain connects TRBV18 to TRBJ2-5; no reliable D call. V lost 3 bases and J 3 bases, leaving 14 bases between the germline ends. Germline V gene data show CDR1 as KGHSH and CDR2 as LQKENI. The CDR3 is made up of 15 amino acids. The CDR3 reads CASSPEKGREETQYF. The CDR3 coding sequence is TGTGCCAGCTCACCGGAGAAGGGTCGGGAAGAGACCCAGTACTTC.

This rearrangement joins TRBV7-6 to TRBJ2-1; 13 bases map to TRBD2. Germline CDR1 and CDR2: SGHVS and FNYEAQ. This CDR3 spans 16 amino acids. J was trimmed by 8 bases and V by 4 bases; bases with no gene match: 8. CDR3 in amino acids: CASSSGLAGEPHEQFF. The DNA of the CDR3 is TGTGCCAGCAGCTCCGGACTAGCGGGAGAACCCCATGAGCAGTTCTTC.

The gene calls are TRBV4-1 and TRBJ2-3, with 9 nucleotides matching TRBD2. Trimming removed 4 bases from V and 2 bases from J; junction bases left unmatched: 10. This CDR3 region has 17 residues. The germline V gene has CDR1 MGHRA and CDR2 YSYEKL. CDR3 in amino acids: CASSRWGAGGFTDTQYF. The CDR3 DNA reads TGCGCCAGCAGCCGCTGGGGGGCGGGAGGGTTCACAGATACGCAGTATTTT.

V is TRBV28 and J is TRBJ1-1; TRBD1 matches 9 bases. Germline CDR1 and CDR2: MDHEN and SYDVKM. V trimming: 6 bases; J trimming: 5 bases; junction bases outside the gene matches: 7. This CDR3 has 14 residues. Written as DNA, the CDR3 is TGTGCCAGCAGGGGGACAGGGTGGGATACTGAAGCTTTCTTT. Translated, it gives CASRGTGWDTEAFF.

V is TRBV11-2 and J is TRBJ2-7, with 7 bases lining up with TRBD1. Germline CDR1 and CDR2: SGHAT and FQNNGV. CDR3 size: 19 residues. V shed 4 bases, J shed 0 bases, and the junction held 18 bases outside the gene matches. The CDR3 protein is CASSSFTGTAIISSYEQYF. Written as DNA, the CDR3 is TGTGCCAGCAGCTCATTTACCGGGACAGCGATTATAAGCTCCTACGAGCAGTACTTC.

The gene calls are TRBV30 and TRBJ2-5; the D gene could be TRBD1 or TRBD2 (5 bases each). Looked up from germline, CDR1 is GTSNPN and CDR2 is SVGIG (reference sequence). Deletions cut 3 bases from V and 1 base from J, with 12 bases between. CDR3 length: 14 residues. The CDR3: CAWSLGTAQETQYF. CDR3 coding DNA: TGTGCCTGGAGCCTCGGGACGGCCCAAGAGACCCAGTACTTC.

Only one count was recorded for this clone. CDR3 nucleotide sequence: TGTGCCAGCAGCAAAGTTCCCCGGGACAGCAATCAGCCCCAGCATTTT. The encoded protein is CASSKVPRDSNQPQHF. This chain joins TRBV21-1 and TRBJ1-5. TRBV21-1 is reported as a pseudogene. The CDR3 length is 16 residues.

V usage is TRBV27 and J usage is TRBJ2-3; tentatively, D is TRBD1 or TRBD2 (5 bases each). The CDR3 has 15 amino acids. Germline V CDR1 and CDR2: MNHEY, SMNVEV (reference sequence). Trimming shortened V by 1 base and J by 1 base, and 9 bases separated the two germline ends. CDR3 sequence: CASSLYGDRTDTQYF. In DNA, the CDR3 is TGTGCCAGCAGTTTATATGGGGACCGCACAGATACGCAGTATTTT.

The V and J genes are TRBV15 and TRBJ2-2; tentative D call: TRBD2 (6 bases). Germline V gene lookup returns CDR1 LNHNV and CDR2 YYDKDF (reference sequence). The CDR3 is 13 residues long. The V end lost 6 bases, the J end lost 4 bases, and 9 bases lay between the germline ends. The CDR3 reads CATRAGPTGELFF. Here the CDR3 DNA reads TGTGCCACCAGGGCGGGACCCACCGGGGAGCTGTTTTTT.

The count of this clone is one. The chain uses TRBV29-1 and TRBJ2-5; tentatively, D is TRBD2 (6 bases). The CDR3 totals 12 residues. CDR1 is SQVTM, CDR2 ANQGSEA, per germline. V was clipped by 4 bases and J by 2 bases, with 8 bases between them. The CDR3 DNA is TGCAGCGTTGCGGAGGGGCAAGAGACCCAGTACTTC. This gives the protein CSVAEGQETQYF.

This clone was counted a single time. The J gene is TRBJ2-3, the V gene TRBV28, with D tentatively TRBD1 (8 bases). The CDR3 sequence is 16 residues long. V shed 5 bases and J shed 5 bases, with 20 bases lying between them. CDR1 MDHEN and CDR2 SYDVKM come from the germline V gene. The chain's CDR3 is CASSTGGQGAGDTQYF. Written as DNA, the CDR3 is TGTGCCAGCAGTACCGGGGGGCAGGGGGCTGGAGATACGCAGTATTTT.

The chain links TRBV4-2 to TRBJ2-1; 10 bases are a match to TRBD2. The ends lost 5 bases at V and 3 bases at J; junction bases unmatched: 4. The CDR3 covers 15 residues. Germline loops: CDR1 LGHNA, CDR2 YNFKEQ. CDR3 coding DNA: TGTGCCAGCAGCGACGCTAGCGGGAGCTACAATGAGCAGTTCTTC. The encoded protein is CASSDASGSYNEQFF.